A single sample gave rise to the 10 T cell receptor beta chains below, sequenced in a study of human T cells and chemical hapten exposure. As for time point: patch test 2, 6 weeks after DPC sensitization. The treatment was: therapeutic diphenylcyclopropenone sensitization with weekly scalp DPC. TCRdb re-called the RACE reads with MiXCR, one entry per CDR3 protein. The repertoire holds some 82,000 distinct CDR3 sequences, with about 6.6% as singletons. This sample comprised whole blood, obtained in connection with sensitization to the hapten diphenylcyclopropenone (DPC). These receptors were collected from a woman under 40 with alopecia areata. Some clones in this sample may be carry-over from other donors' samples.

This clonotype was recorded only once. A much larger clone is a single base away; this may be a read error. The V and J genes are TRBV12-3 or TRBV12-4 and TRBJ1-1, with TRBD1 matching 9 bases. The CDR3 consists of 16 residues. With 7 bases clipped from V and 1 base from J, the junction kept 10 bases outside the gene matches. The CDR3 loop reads CASNHGTGMGNTEAFF. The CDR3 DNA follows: TGTGCCAGCAATCACGGGACAGGGATGGGGAACACTGAAGCTTTCTTT.

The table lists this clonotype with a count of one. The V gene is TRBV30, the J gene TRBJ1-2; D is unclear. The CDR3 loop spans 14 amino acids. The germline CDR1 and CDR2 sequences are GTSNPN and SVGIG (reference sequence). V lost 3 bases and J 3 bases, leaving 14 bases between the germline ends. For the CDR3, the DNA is TGTGCCTGGAGCGTAAGGACGGAATACTATGGCTACACCTTC. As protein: CAWSVRTEYYGYTF.

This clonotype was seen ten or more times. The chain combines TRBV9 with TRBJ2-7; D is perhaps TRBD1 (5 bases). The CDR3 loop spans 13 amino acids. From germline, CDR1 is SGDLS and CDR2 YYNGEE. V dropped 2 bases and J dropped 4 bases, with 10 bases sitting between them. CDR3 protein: CASSVGPGYEQYF. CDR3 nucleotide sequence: TGTGCCAGCAGCGTCGGTCCAGGGTACGAGCAGTACTTC.

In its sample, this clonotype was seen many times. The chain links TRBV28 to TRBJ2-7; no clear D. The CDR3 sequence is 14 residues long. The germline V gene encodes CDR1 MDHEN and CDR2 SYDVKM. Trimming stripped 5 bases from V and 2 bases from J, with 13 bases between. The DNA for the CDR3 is TGTGCCAGCAGTACCCCGGAGAACCCCTACGAGCAGTACTTC. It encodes CASSTPENPYEQYF. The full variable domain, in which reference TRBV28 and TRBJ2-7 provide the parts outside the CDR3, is DVKVTQSSRYLVKRTGEKVFLECVQDMDHENMFWYRQDPGLGLRLIYFSYDVKMKEKGDIPEGYSVSREKKERFSLILESASTNQTSMYLCASSTPENPYEQYFGPGTRLTVT.

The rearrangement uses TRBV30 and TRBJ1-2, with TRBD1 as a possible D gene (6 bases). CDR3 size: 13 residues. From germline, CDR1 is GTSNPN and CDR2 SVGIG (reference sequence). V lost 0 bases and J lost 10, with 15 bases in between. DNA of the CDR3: TGTGCCTGGAGTGTACGGGGGGCCGCAGCCTACACCTTC. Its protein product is CAWSVRGAAAYTF. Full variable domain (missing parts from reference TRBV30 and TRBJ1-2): SQTIHQWPATLVQPVGSPLSLECTVEGTSNPNLYWYRQAAGRGLQLLFYSVGIGQISSEVPQNLSASRPQDRQFILSSKKLLLSDSGFYLCAWSVRGAAAYTFGSGTRLTVV.

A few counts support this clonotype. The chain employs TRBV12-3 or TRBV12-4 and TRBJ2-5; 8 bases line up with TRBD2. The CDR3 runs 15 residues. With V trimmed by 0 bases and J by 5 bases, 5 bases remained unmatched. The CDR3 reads CASSLARSGGETQYF. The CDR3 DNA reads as TGTGCCAGCAGTTTAGCGCGGTCGGGAGGGGAGACCCAGTACTTC.

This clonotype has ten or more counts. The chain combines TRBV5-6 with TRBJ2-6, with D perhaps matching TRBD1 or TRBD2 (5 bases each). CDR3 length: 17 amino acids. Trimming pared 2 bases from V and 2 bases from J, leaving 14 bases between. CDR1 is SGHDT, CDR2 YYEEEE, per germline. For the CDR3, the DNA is TGTGCCAGCAGCTTCCCCGGGACGTCTCCTGGGGCCAACGTCCTGACTTTC. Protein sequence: CASSFPGTSPGANVLTF.

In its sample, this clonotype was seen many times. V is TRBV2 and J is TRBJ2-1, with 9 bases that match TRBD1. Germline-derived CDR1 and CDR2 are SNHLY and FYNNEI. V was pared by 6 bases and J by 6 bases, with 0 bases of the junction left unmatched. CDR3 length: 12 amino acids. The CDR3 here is CASRDRGNEQFF. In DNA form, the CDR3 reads TGTGCCAGCAGGGACAGGGGCAATGAGCAGTTCTTC.

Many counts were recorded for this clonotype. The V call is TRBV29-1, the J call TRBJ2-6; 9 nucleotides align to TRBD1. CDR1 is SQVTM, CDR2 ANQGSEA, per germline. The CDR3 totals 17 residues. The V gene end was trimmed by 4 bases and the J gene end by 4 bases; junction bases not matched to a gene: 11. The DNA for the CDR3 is TGCAGCGTTGCCGGTACCGGGACAGGGAGGGGGGCCAACGTCCTGACTTTC. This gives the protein CSVAGTGTGRGANVLTF.

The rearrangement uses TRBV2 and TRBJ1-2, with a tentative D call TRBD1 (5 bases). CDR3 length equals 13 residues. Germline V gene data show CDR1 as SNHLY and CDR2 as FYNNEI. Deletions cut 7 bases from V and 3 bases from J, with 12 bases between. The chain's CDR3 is CASIGQGDYGYTF. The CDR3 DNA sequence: TGTGCCAGCATAGGTCAGGGAGACTATGGCTACACCTTC.